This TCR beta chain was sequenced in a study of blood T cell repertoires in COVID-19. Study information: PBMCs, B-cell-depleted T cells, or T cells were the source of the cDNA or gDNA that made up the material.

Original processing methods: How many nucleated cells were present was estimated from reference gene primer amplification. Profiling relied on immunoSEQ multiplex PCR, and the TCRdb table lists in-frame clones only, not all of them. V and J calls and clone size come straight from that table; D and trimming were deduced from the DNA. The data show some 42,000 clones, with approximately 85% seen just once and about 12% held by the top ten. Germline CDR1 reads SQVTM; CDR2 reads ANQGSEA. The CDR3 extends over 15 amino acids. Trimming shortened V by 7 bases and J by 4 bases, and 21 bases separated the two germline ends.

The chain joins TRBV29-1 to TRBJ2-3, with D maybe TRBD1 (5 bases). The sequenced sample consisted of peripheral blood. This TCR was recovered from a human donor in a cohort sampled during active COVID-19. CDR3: CSADVPRTRADTQYF. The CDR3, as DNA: TGCAGCGCCGACGTACCACGTACCAGGGCAGATACGCAGTATTTT.